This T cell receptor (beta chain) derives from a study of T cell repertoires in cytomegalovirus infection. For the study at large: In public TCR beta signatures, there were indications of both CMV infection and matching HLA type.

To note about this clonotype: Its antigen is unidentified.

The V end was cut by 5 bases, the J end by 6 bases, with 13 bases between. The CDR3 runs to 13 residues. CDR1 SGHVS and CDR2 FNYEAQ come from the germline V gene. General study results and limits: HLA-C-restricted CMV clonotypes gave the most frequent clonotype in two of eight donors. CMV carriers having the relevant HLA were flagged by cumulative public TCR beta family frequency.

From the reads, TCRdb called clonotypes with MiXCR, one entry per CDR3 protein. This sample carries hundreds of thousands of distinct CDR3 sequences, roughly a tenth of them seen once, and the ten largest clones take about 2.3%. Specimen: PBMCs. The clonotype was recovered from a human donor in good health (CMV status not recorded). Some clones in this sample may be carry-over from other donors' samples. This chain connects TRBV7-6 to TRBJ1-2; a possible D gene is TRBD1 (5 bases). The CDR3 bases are TGTGCCAGCAGCCCCCCTGACAGAGATGGCTACACCTTC. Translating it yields CASSPPDRDGYTF.